These 7 T cell receptor beta chains originate from one sample sequenced in a study of identifying expanded T cells in peripheral blood. This table comes from immunoSEQ multiplex PCR, and its TCRdb copy is limited to in-frame clones, with some not included. The sample holds roughly 92,000 clones, 88% seen once. The sample was blood. These receptors all come from a person between 18 and 75 years old in good health.

The chain couples TRBV6-6 to TRBJ1-2; the D gene is possibly TRBD1 (6 bases). The CDR3 consists of 15 residues. CDR1 is MNHNY, CDR2 SVGAGI, per germline (reference sequence). Deletions cut 0 bases from V and 3 bases from J, with 11 bases between. CDR3: CASSYSGAEDYGYTF. CDR3 in DNA: TGTGCCAGCAGTTACTCGGGGGCAGAAGACTATGGCTACACCTTC.

The chain joins TRBV4-2 to TRBJ2-1, with TRBD2 as a possible D gene (6 bases). V lost 4 bases, J lost 7 bases, and 14 bases lay in between. This CDR3 has 14 amino acids. Germline V CDR1 and CDR2: LGHNA, YNFKEQ. CDR3 sequence reads: CASSPIPGRNEQFF. In DNA form, the CDR3 reads TGTGCCAGCAGCCCTATACCAGGGAGGAATGAGCAGTTCTTC.

V and J are TRBV19 and TRBJ2-6; D remains ambiguous. CDR1 and CDR2 (germline): LNHDA, SQIVND (reference sequence). The germline V and J ends were trimmed by 7 bases and 0 bases, with 10 bases remaining between them. The CDR3 contains 15 residues. In DNA, the CDR3 is TGTGCCAGTAACCTAGATAGCTCTGGGGCCAACGTCCTGACTTTC. It specifies CASNLDSSGANVLTF.

This clone showed up just once. The chain couples TRBV28 to TRBJ1-5, with D unclear. CDR3 length: 18 residues. Germline assignment: CDR1 MDHEN and CDR2 SYDVKM. Deletions cut 2 bases from V and 2 bases from J, with 19 bases between. In nucleotides, the CDR3 is TGTGCCAGCAGTTTAGGCCCAGACGTATCGTTCGGCAATCAGCCCCAGCATTTT. It codes for CASSLGPDVSFGNQPQHF.

The CDR3 DNA sequence: TGTGCCAGCAGCATGTACGATGAGCAGTTCTTC. Amino acids: CASSMYDEQFF. This rearrangement joins TRBV7-2 to TRBJ2-1; no reliable D call. The CDR3 sequence is 11 residues long. CDR1 is SGHTA and CDR2 is FQGNSA in the germline V gene. Trimming left V 5 bases short and J 8 bases short, with 7 bases between. Full variable domain (rest looked up from reference TRBV7-2 and TRBJ2-1): GAGVSQSPSNKVTEKGKDVELRCDPISGHTALYWYRQSLGQGLEFLIYFQGNSAPDKSGLPSDRFSAERTGGSVSTLTIQRTQQEDSAVYLCASSMYDEQFFGPGTRLTVL.

This chain joins TRBV5-4 and TRBJ1-1; 10 bases align to TRBD1. In germline, CDR1 is SGHNT, CDR2 YYREEE (reference sequence). Losses at the gene ends were 4 bases for V and 10 bases for J; bases not matched to a gene: 10. The CDR3 consists of 14 residues. CDR3: CASSGAGTGVRAFF. As DNA, the CDR3 is TGTGCCAGCAGCGGGGCAGGGACAGGGGTCCGAGCTTTCTTT.

This clone was counted between two and nine times. V usage is TRBV19 and J usage is TRBJ1-1; D is perhaps TRBD1 (5 bases). The germline V and J ends were trimmed by 5 bases and 3 bases, with 16 bases remaining between them. Germline assignment: CDR1 LNHDA and CDR2 SQIVND (reference sequence). The CDR3 contains 15 residues. The CDR3 sequence: CASSWRAGGDTEAFF. The CDR3 DNA reads as TGTGCCAGTAGTTGGAGAGCTGGGGGGGACACTGAAGCTTTCTTT.